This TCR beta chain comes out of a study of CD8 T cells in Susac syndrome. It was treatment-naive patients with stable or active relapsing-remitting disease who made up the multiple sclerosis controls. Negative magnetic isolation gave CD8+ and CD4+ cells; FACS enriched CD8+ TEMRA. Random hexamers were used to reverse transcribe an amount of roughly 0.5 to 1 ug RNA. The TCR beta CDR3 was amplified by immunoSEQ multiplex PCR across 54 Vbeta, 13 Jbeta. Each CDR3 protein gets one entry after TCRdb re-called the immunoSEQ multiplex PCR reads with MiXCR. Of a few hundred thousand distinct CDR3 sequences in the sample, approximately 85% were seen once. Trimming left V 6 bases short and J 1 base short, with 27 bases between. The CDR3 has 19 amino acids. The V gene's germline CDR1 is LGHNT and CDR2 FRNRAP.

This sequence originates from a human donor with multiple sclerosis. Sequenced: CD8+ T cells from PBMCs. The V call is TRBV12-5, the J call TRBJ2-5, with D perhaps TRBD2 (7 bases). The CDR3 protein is CASGFTKGGNGTLQETQYF. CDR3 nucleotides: TGTGCTAGTGGCTTCACTAAGGGGGGGAACGGTACCCTCCAAGAGACCCAGTACTTC.